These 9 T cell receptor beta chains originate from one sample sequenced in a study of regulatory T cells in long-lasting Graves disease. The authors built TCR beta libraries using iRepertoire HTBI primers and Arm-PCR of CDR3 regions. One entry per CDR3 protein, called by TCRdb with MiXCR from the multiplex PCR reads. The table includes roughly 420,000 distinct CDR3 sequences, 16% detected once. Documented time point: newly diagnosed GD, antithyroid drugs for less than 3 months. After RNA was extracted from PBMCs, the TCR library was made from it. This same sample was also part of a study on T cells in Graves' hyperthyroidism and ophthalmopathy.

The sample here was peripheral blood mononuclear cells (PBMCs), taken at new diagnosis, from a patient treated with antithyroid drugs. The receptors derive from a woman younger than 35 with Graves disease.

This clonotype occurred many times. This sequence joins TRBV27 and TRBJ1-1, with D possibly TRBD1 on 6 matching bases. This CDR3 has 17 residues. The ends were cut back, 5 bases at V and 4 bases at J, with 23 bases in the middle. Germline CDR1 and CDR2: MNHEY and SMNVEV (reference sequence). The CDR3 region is CASSPRGWGGSGTEAFF. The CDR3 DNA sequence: TGTGCCAGCAGTCCCCGCGGGTGGGGGGGCTCTGGCACTGAAGCTTTCTTT.

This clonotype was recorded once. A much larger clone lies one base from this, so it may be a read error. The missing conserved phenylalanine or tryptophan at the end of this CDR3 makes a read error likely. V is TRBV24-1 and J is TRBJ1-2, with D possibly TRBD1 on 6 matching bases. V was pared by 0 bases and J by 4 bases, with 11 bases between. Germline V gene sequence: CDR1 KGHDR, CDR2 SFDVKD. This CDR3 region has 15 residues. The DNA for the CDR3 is TGTGCCACCAGTGATTTGCACAGGGACTCCTATGGCTACACCTCC. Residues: CATSDLHRDSYGYTS.

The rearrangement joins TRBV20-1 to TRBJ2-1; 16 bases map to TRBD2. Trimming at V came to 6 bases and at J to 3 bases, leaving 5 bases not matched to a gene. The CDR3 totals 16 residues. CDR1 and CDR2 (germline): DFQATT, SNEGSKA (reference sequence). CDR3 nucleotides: TGCAGTGCCGGGACTAGCGGGAGGGGTCTCTACAATGAGCAGTTCTTC. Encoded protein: CSAGTSGRGLYNEQFF.

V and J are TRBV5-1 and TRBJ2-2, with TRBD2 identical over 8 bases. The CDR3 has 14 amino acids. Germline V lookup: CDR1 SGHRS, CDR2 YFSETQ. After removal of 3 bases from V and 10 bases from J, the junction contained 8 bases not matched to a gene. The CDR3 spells CASSSSGSIEELFF. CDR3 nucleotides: TGCGCCAGCAGCTCCAGCGGGAGTATCGAGGAGCTGTTTTTT.

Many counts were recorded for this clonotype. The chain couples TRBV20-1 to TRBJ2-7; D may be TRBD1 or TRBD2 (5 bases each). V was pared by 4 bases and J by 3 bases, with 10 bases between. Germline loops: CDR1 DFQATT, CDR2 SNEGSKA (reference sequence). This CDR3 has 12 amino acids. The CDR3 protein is CSANRDGYEQYF. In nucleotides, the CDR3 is TGCAGTGCTAACCGGGACGGCTACGAGCAGTACTTC.

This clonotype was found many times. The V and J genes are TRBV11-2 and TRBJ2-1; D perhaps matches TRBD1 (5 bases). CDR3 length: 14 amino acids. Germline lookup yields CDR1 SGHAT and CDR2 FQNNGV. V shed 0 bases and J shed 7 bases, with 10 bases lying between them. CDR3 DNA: TGTGCCAGCAGCTTAGAAGTCAGGGCAAATGAGCAGTTCTTC. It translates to CASSLEVRANEQFF.

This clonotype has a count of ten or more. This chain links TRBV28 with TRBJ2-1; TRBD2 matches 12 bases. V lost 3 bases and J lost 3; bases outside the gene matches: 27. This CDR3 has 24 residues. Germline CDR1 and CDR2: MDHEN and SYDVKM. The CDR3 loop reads CASSFPNRPETSGSVAHFYNEQFF. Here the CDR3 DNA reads TGTGCCAGCAGTTTCCCGAACCGCCCCGAGACTAGCGGGAGTGTGGCACATTTCTACAATGAGCAGTTCTTC.

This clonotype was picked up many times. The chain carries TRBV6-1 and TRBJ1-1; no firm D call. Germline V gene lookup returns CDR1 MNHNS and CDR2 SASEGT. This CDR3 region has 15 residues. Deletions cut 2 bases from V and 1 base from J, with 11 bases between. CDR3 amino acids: CASSEYTQRNTEAFF. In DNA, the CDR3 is TGTGCCAGCAGTGAATACACCCAGAGGAACACTGAAGCTTTCTTT.

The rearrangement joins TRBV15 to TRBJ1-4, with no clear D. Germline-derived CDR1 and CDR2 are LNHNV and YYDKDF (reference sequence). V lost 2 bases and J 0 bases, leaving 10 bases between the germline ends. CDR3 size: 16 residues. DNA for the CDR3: TGTGCCACCAGCAGATTAGGAGATGCAACTAATGAAAAACTGTTTTTT. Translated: CATSRLGDATNEKLFF.